This record concerns one T cell receptor (beta chain) sequence. Its antigen is unknown. No much larger clone exists at a distance of one base, and base qualities are not known. The data are from a study of T cells in tuberculosis (dated by TCRdb to the late 2010s). With respect to the entire study: To characterize T cells specific for the mycobacterial lipid antigen glucose monomycolate (GMM), the study used CD1B tetramers together with high-throughput TCR immunosequencing. With 10 or so people per group, a South African clinical cohort compared IGRA-negative adolescents, IGRA-positive adolescents with latent tuberculosis, and adults with active tuberculosis. PBMC from patients with active tuberculosis were archived either before the start of standard anti-tuberculosis treatment or within 7 days of starting that treatment.

Taken from cysteine to phenylalanine, the CDR3 has 16 residues. Only the CDR3 part of the read is kept: 48 bases, read in frame from the first base. The germline V gene sets CDR1 to MNHNS and CDR2 to SASEGT. Deletion took 3 bases off V and 0 bases off J, with a span of 12 bases between the germline ends. Paper-wide results and their limitations: The smaller NN-distances were partly driven by shorter CDR3-alpha lengths in active tuberculosis patients, and the difference for TCR-beta did not reach statistical significance. Active tuberculosis TCR-alpha repertoires showed smaller mean NN-distances to GMM-specific TCRs than IGRA-negative controls, suggesting clonal expansion of these TCRs. An accuracy of 87% (AUROC 0.85 to 0.95) was reached by a classifier using the diverse GMM-specific repertoire, compared with more than 65% accuracy when GEM motif frequencies were used. Clinical samples were selected based on which cryopreserved specimens were available, and the active tuberculosis cases were adults whereas the controls were adolescents.

The time point tag for this specimen amounts to: new active TB diagnosis, blood taken before or within 7 days of starting treatment. The patients with active tuberculosis were newly diagnosed, HIV-seronegative South African adults aged 18 years or older. Confirmation of active tuberculosis came from positive sputum smear microscopy and/or a positive M. tuberculosis culture. Unsorted cryopreserved PBMC were immunosequenced, covering on average roughly 98,000 T cells per clinical donor. The immunoSEQ multiplex PCR assay was used to generate TCR libraries, with TCR-beta and/or TCR-alpha/delta assays applied to each sample. The Illumina high-throughput platform was used to sequence the amplified TCR libraries. From the authors' description of their analysis: Clustering and dimensionality reduction were performed using pairwise TCRdist distances among GMM-specific receptors from ex vivo sorted or in vitro expanded T cells. Each clinical repertoire was assigned a mean NN-distance score, defined as the average TCRdist to the nearest 10% of tetramer-positive reference sequences. GEM TCR motif frequency was calculated as the fraction of unique TCRs that matched known GEM sequences by V/J usage and CDR3 length. Linear discriminant analysis with leave-one-out cross-validation, implemented in scikit-learn, was used to classify active tuberculosis. Sourced from immuneACCESS, this table was stored by TCRdb with only in-frame sequences that have V and J called. A share of the clones is absent; for the studies checked, an unresolved V gene accounts for under half, and the remainder has no known explanation. That table is the source of V, J and clone size, and D and trimming were worked out from the DNA. The sample profile shows fewer than 35,000 clones; around 86% of them were found once. The ten largest make up 4% to 6.5% of the sample.

This sample comprised PBMCs, obtained at tuberculosis diagnosis. The chain is encoded by TRBV6-1 joined to TRBJ1-5, with no D gene named confidently. This clonotype originated in an adult with tuberculosis. The nucleotides are TGTGCCAGCAGTGACCCCGGGCGGGGTAGCAATCAGCCCCAGCATTTT. Translated, it gives CASSDPGRGSNQPQHF.